This T cell receptor (beta chain) emerged from a study of vaccination effects on CD4 cells after COVID-19. Peptide-pool stimulation followed by sequencing identified expanded antigen-specific CD4+ clonotypes in the ViraFEST assay. The culture ran for approximately 10 days before CD4+ T cells were isolated. The participants, recipients of two vaccine doses, got either BNT162b2 or mRNA-1273. About this clone itself: Its target is unknown.

Method: immunoSEQ multiplex PCR; TCRdb's copy keeps in-frame clones and lacks some. The sample shows over 50,000 clones, roughly 73% of them seen only once. The V gene's germline CDR1 is SGHVS and CDR2 FQNEAQ. CDR3 length: 18 residues. Unmatched junction bases numbered 9, after V lost 4 bases and J lost 5 bases. The TCR comes from a human donor who received a COVID-19 vaccine. Sequencing used CD4+ T cells from PBMCs cultured with HCoV-229E spike peptides, obtained after COVID-19 vaccination. The rearrangement links TRBV7-8 to TRBJ2-1, with 15 positions matching TRBD2. Written as DNA, the CDR3 is TGTGCCAGCAGCTCTGGACTAGCGGGGGGGCTGGTCGACAATGAGCAGTTCTTC. Translation: CASSSGLAGGLVDNEQFF.